The 7 T cell receptor beta chains below all came from one sample that was sequenced in a study of shared clonotypes between healthy human individuals (TCRdb year 2020). To prepare the library, the immunoSEQ multiplex PCR assay was applied. As stored in TCRdb, this immuneACCESS dataset retains in-frame rearrangements with V and J assigned. A fraction of the clones does not appear; measured against another copy, unresolved V genes explain less than half of the discrepancy, and the remainder lacks a known reason. For this sample there are approximately 600,000 clones; roughly 96% appear just once. 0.095% to 0.14% of the sample is taken by the ten largest. For the CD8 naive samples, CD45RO-negative cells were positively selected for CCR7, yielding a CD45RA+CCR7+ population from which TemRA cells were excluded. The material sequenced was naive CD8+ T cells sorted from blood. The label giving this sample's cell subset or site can be read as: CD45RA+CCR7+. These receptors were collected from a woman aged 25 to 39 in good health.

This sequence joins TRBV6-5 and TRBJ1-4; D is perhaps TRBD1 (5 bases). The V end lost 4 bases, the J end lost 8 bases, and 14 bases lay between the germline ends. CDR3 length equals 14 residues. The germline V gene has CDR1 MNHEY and CDR2 SVGAGI. The CDR3 bases are TGTGCCAGCAGTTCCGCAGGGTTCGGAGAAAAACTGTTTTTT. Its translation is CASSSAGFGEKLFF.

The rearrangement joins TRBV28 to TRBJ1-6, with D perhaps matching TRBD1 (6 bases). From germline, CDR1 is MDHEN and CDR2 SYDVKM. V was clipped by 5 bases and J by 7 bases, with 15 bases between them. CDR3 size: 15 residues. The CDR3 reads CASSPVAGGNSPLHF. For the CDR3, the DNA is TGTGCCAGCAGTCCGGTGGCGGGGGGCAATTCACCCCTCCACTTT.

V and J are TRBV14 and TRBJ2-5; D may be TRBD1 (5 bases). The CDR3 is 17 amino acids. V lost 1 base, J lost 3 bases, and 18 bases lay in between. Germline V lookup: CDR1 SGHDN, CDR2 FVKESK. The CDR3, as DNA: TGTGCCAGCAGCCAAGTGGGCAGGGCTGCATGGGAAGAGACCCAGTACTTC. It translates to CASSQVGRAAWEETQYF.

The chain combines TRBV27 with TRBJ2-7, with 12 positions matching TRBD2. The ends lost 10 bases at V and 5 bases at J; junction bases unmatched: 6. Germline V gene data show CDR1 as MNHEY and CDR2 as SMNVEV (reference sequence). CDR3 length equals 13 residues. The CDR3: CATWTSGTHEQYF. CDR3 bases: TGTGCCACTTGGACTAGCGGGACCCACGAGCAGTACTTC.

V gene TRBV5-4 combines with J gene TRBJ2-7, with D possibly TRBD2 on 6 matching bases. The CDR3 covers 14 residues. V lost 5 bases and J lost 2, with 14 bases in between. Looked up from germline, CDR1 is SGHNT and CDR2 is YYREEE (reference sequence). In DNA, the CDR3 is TGTGCCAGCAGTCCGGGAGAGAAAGCCTACGAGCAGTACTTC. Protein sequence: CASSPGEKAYEQYF.

This rearrangement joins TRBV27 to TRBJ2-3, with TRBD1 matching over 11 bases. The germline gives CDR1 MNHEY, CDR2 SMNVEV (reference sequence). The ends lost 5 bases at V and 2 bases at J; junction bases unmatched: 6. The length of the CDR3 is 16 residues. CDR3 DNA: TGTGCCAGCAGTGGGGGACAGGGGGGACTCACAGATACGCAGTATTTT. As protein: CASSGGQGGLTDTQYF.

The CDR3 spells CASSPGRREAFF. DNA of the CDR3: TGTGCCAGCAGCCCAGGGAGGCGTGAAGCTTTCTTT. This chain links TRBV7-9 with TRBJ1-1, with D possibly TRBD1 on 5 matching bases. Germline lookup yields CDR1 SEHNR and CDR2 FQNEAQ (reference sequence). V was trimmed by 5 bases and J by 7 bases, leaving 11 bases between them. This CDR3 has 12 residues. Supplemented by reference TRBV7-9 and TRBJ1-1, the full variable domain reads DTGVSQNPRHKITKRGQNVTFRCDPISEHNRLYWYRQTLGQGPEFLTYFQNEAQLEKSRLLSDRFSAERPKGSFSTLEIQRTEQGDSAMYLCASSPGRREAFFGQGTRLTVV.